Listed here are 26 T cell receptor beta chains from one sample, sequenced in a study of regulatory and conventional T cells in RAG deficiency. Repertoires were generated with immunoSEQ multiplex PCR, while TCRdb's copy carries only in-frame clones and drops some. The sample has roughly 12,000 clones, roughly 93% seen once. Blood CD4+ CD25-low CD127-high conventional T cells supplied the genomic DNA template. These data were also filed under a second study, of regulatory T cells. From that study: The PCR used 52 TRBV and 13 TRBJ primers.

The sample consisted of CD4+ effector T cells sorted from blood. Receptors originate from a human donor in good health.

This CDR3 reads CASSVRVTDTQYF. For the CDR3, the DNA is TGTGCCAGCAGCGTCAGGGTCACAGATACGCAGTATTTT. This chain joins TRBV9 and TRBJ2-3; D is perhaps TRBD1 (5 bases). V lost 2 bases and J lost 2, with 6 bases in between. This CDR3 region has 13 residues. Per the germline V gene, CDR1 is SGDLS and CDR2 is YYNGEE.

The rearrangement links TRBV6-1 to TRBJ1-1; the match to TRBD1 covers 8 bases. Germline CDR1 and CDR2: MNHNS and SASEGT. The CDR3 extends over 15 amino acids. J gave up 0 bases and V 5 bases, and 5 bases lay outside the gene matches. The CDR3 DNA is TGTGCCAGCAGTCCCTACAGGGGGATGAACACTGAAGCTTTCTTT. Protein product: CASSPYRGMNTEAFF.

Notes on this clone: The germline gene is not matched at one end of the junction; a read error may be the cause. V and J are TRBV30 and TRBJ2-1, with 7 bases identical to TRBD1. The germline gives CDR1 GTSNPN, CDR2 SVGIG (reference sequence). The CDR3 covers 13 residues. The CDR3 loop reads CAWTRQADRDTLF. The CDR3 DNA follows: TGTGCCTGGACCCGCCAAGCCGACAGGGATACCCTCTTC.

V is TRBV4-1 and J is TRBJ1-1; maybe TRBD1 (6 bases). V gave up 4 bases and J gave up 7 bases, with 16 bases separating them. The CDR3 loop spans 14 amino acids. Germline CDR1 MGHRA, CDR2 YSYEKL. The CDR3 DNA is TGCGCCAGCAGCCTTAGACAGGACCTAATTGAAGCTTTCTTT. This gives the protein CASSLRQDLIEAFF.

The genes are TRBV6-1 and TRBJ1-2; 9 bases map to TRBD1. This CDR3 comprises 16 residues. The ends lost 0 bases at V and 2 bases at J; junction bases unmatched: 4. The germline V gene encodes CDR1 MNHNS and CDR2 SASEGT. The DNA for the CDR3 is TGTGCCAGCAGTGAAGCACAGGGGGCATCGAACTATGGCTACACCTTC. This gives the protein CASSEAQGASNYGYTF.

The chain is built from TRBV14 and TRBJ1-6; 8 nucleotides match TRBD1. The CDR3 runs 15 residues. The germline CDR1 and CDR2 sequences are SGHDN and FVKESK. Unmatched junction bases numbered 6, after V lost 2 bases and J lost 9 bases. The CDR3 coding sequence is TGTGCCAGCAGCCAAACCAGGGGGCTTGGTTCACCCCTCCACTTT. Protein: CASSQTRGLGSPLHF.

The chain uses TRBV19 and TRBJ1-2; possible D gene TRBD1, 5 bases. Per the germline V gene, CDR1 is LNHDA and CDR2 is SQIVND (reference sequence). The V end lost 4 bases, the J end lost 4 bases, and 16 bases lay between the germline ends. This CDR3 is built from 15 residues. The CDR3 nucleotides are TGTGCCAGTAGTACTCTTAGGGACTTCTCCTATGGCTACACCTTC. Protein sequence: CASSTLRDFSYGYTF.

The V call is TRBV28, the J call TRBJ2-5; 11 nucleotides agree with TRBD2. The J segment lost 5 bases and the V segment lost 8 bases, leaving 10 bases of the junction unmatched. This CDR3 comprises 15 residues. CDR1 MDHEN and CDR2 SYDVKM come from the germline V gene. CDR3 protein: CASYPLAGVSETQYF. DNA of the CDR3: TGTGCCAGCTACCCACTAGCGGGAGTTTCGGAGACCCAGTACTTC. The full variable domain, with the rest looked up from reference TRBV28 and TRBJ2-5, is DVKVTQSSRYLVKRTGEKVFLECVQDMDHENMFWYRQDPGLGLRLIYFSYDVKMKEKGDIPEGYSVSREKKERFSLILESASTNQTSMYLCASYPLAGVSETQYFGPGTRLLVL.

This clone was counted a few times. The gene calls are TRBV19 and TRBJ1-3; unclear D gene. Deletions cut 8 bases from V and 4 bases from J, with 12 bases between. From germline, CDR1 is LNHDA and CDR2 SQIVND (reference sequence). CDR3 length: 13 amino acids. The CDR3 loop reads CASSLREGNTIYF. The CDR3 nucleotides read TGTGCCAGTTCATTAAGAGAGGGAAACACCATATATTTT.

V and J are TRBV7-9 and TRBJ1-2, with a weak D call TRBD1 (5 bases). Germline CDR1 and CDR2: SEHNR and FQNEAQ (reference sequence). Trimming shortened V by 1 base and J by 2 bases, and 11 bases separated the two germline ends. This CDR3 has 15 residues. In DNA form, the CDR3 reads TGTGCCAGCAGCTTAGATGTTGGGGGAAACTATGGCTACACCTTC. It yields the protein CASSLDVGGNYGYTF.

The chain carries TRBV6-1 and TRBJ2-1, with 7 bases matching TRBD2. CDR1 and CDR2 from the germline V gene are MNHNS and SASEGT. This CDR3 spans 14 amino acids. V shed 7 bases, J shed 5 bases, and the junction held 8 bases outside the gene matches. This CDR3 reads CASTWLAEDNEQFF. The CDR3, as DNA: TGTGCCAGCACGTGGCTAGCGGAAGACAATGAGCAGTTCTTC.

The gene calls are TRBV2 and TRBJ2-5; TRBD1 agrees at 8 bases. V trimming: 6 bases; J trimming: 5 bases; junction bases outside the gene matches: 11. CDR3 length: 15 amino acids. Germline loops: CDR1 SNHLY, CDR2 FYNNEI. Here the CDR3 DNA reads TGTGCCAGCAGATTCGACAGGGGCCATGGGGAGACCCAGTACTTC. It is translated as CASRFDRGHGETQYF.

CDR3 loop: CAWSVQGQPQHF. The CDR3 nucleotides are TGTGCCTGGAGTGTACAAGGCCAGCCCCAGCATTTT. The chain couples TRBV30 to TRBJ1-5; D unresolved. This CDR3 has 12 residues. Trimming left V 0 bases short and J 7 bases short, with 7 bases between. CDR1 is GTSNPN and CDR2 is SVGIG in the germline V gene (reference sequence).

This chain links TRBV20-1 with TRBJ2-7, with 8 bases matching TRBD1. V shed 3 bases, J shed 9 bases, and the junction held 4 bases outside the gene matches. Germline V CDR1 and CDR2: DFQATT, SNEGSKA (reference sequence). The CDR3 is 11 residues long. The CDR3 sequence is CSASQGAGQYF. The CDR3 DNA follows: TGCAGTGCTAGTCAGGGGGCGGGGCAGTACTTC.

V is TRBV9 and J is TRBJ2-7; D remains ambiguous. CDR3 length equals 15 residues. V was cut by 2 bases and J by 4 bases, with 16 bases left in between. Germline values: CDR1 SGDLS, CDR2 YYNGEE. The CDR3 region is CASSVGHVISYEQYF. CDR3 coding DNA: TGTGCCAGCAGCGTGGGTCATGTGATTTCGTACGAGCAGTACTTC.

This clone was seen only once. This sequence joins TRBV27 and TRBJ2-1, with D possibly being TRBD2 (6 bases). This CDR3 has 16 residues. V shed 5 bases and J shed 6 bases, with 20 bases lying between them. Germline values: CDR1 MNHEY, CDR2 SMNVEV (reference sequence). CDR3 DNA sequence: TGTGCCAGCAGTCGCCCCGGACTACGGGTGCGCAATGAGCAGTTCTTC. This encodes CASSRPGLRVRNEQFF.

CDR3 in DNA: TGCGCCAGCAGCTTGGCGGGGGATTGGCCCTACAATGAGCAGTTCTTC. Translation gives CASSLAGDWPYNEQFF. The chain has TRBV5-1 and TRBJ2-1; possibly TRBD2 for D (6 bases). CDR1 is SGHRS, CDR2 YFSETQ, per germline. The CDR3 length is 16 residues. V was shortened by 0 bases and J by 2 bases, with 12 bases between the two germline ends.

Only one count was recorded for this clone. The V call is TRBV19, the J call TRBJ2-2; D is perhaps TRBD1 (6 bases). The germline V and J ends were trimmed by 6 bases and 1 base, with 12 bases remaining between them. CDR1 LNHDA and CDR2 SQIVND come from the germline V gene (reference sequence). The CDR3 length is 15 residues. Here the CDR3 DNA reads TGTGCCAGTAGACTAGGGACAAAGAACACCGGGGAGCTGTTTTTT. It is translated as CASRLGTKNTGELFF.

This sequence joins TRBV19 and TRBJ1-2; 7 bases agree with TRBD1. The V segment lost 2 bases and the J segment 7 bases; nucleotides outside the gene matches: 4. This CDR3 has 13 residues. Germline lookup yields CDR1 LNHDA and CDR2 SQIVND (reference sequence). The CDR3 loop reads CASSIQGVGGYTF. The DNA of the CDR3 is TGTGCCAGTAGTATACAGGGGGTCGGTGGCTACACCTTC. Filled out from reference TRBV19 and TRBJ1-2, the complete variable domain reads DGGITQSPKYLFRKEGQNVTLSCEQNLNHDAMYWYRQDPGQGLRLIYYSQIVNDFQKGDIAEGYSVSREKKESFPLTVTSAQKNPTAFYLCASSIQGVGGYTFGSGTRLTVV.

The chain is built from TRBV29-1 and TRBJ2-1, with 12 bases lining up with TRBD2. The ends lost 7 bases at V and 4 bases at J; junction bases unmatched: 5. Germline V CDR1 and CDR2: SQVTM, ANQGSEA. This CDR3 is built from 14 residues. The CDR3 DNA follows: TGCAGCGCCAAACTAGCGGGAGGTTACAATGAGCAGTTCTTC. This codes for CSAKLAGGYNEQFF.

The V and J genes are TRBV18 and TRBJ2-5, with 9 bases identical to TRBD1. The CDR3 totals 15 residues. Per germline, CDR1 KGHSH and CDR2 LQKENI. V lost 3 bases and J lost 1; bases outside the gene matches: 3. CDR3 residues: CASSPPGQGQETQYF. The CDR3 region has the DNA TGTGCCAGCTCACCTCCGGGACAGGGCCAAGAGACCCAGTACTTC.

This rearrangement joins TRBV30 to TRBJ2-1; D remains unclear. The CDR3 contains 12 residues. Germline V lookup: CDR1 GTSNPN, CDR2 SVGIG (reference sequence). V was clipped by 0 bases and J by 9 bases, with 9 bases between them. CDR3 DNA: TGTGCCTGGAGTGTAATGGGCGGTGAGCAGTTCTTC. Translation: CAWSVMGGEQFF.

This clone occurred once. The CDR3 here is CASSPSRGFGYTF. CDR3 sequence (DNA): TGTGCCAGTAGCCCCTCCAGGGGGTTCGGCTACACCTTC. The chain carries TRBV19 and TRBJ1-2, with 7 bases lining up with TRBD1. V lost 6 bases, J lost 8 bases, and 9 bases stayed unmatched. CDR1 is LNHDA and CDR2 is SQIVND in the germline V gene (reference sequence). This CDR3 region has 13 residues.

CDR3 protein: CASSQERTGLGEPQHF. CDR3 DNA: TGTGCCAGCAGCCAAGAGAGGACCGGCCTCGGGGAGCCCCAGCATTTT. J is TRBJ1-5 and V is TRBV4-2; the D is unclear. Germline V gene data show CDR1 as LGHNA and CDR2 as YNFKEQ. This CDR3 contains 16 residues. The V gene lost 0 bases and the J gene lost 8 bases, with 17 bases spanning the gap.

The CDR3 protein is CASSEYGQYGYTF. The DNA of the CDR3 is TGTGCCAGCAGTGAATATGGACAATATGGCTACACCTTC. The chain links TRBV25-1 to TRBJ1-2; TRBD1 is a possible D gene (5 bases). This CDR3 has 13 residues. From germline, CDR1 is MGHDK and CDR2 SYGVNS. V was pared by 0 bases and J by 5 bases, with 7 bases between.

The genes are TRBV7-9 and TRBJ1-2; 12 nucleotides agree with TRBD1. The CDR3 loop spans 16 amino acids. V trimming: 5 bases; J trimming: 8 bases; junction bases outside the gene matches: 12. Germline CDR1 and CDR2: SEHNR and FQNEAQ (reference sequence). CDR3 in DNA: TGTGCCAGCAGCCCACCGGGACAGGGGGCCTTTGGGGGCTACACCTTC. Amino acids: CASSPPGQGAFGGYTF.